These T cell receptor beta chains were read from a single sample in a study of OX40 agonist ivuxolimab in advanced cancers. TCRdb keeps only in-frame clones here, not all; method: immunoSEQ multiplex PCR. In the table there are some 70,000 clones, roughly nine tenths of which are singletons. The input for sequencing was CD4+ or CD8+ T cells sorted from blood, taken in a trial of the OX40 agonist ivuxolimab. Every receptor here comes from an adult with an advanced solid tumor such as melanoma, head and neck, liver or kidney cancer. The conserved cysteine and the conserved F or W are not part of the CDR3 here.

V gene	CDR3 protein
TRBV11-2	ASSLGTRQVGETQY
TRBV28	ASSSSRRVANTEAF
TRBV6-5	ASSYGVTDTQY
TRBV5-1	ASSLDGATVPF
TRBV28	ASSLAGMNTEAF
TRBV5-4	ASSSQGVDGYT
TRBV15	ATSRGGSTSYEQY
TRBV6-1	ASRTPGLAANEQF
TRBV4-2	ASSQEVAGELF
TRBV19	ASSIAGLTVGDTQY
TRBV27	ASSLNGGVQETQY
TRBV7-6	ASSLENSGVSEKLF
TRBV4-1	ASSQPGEGLNTEAF
TRBV5-1	ASSPGQGLGEQY
TRBV7-9	ASSPDLPGEF
TRBV7-8	ASSLGSGVNEQF
TRBV6-5	ASSRWDGQPQH
TRBV28	ASSPYLQSDGYT
TRBV19	ASSISSSGNIQY
TRBV7-2	ASSSQLYEQY
TRBV18	ASSPADFVTGELF
TRBV28	ASSFLQDREEY
TRBV2	ASSGGVLDTQY
TRBV28	ASRLSGLSNQPQH
TRBV10-1	ASKRAESTDTQY
TRBV2	ASSEEVNQPQH
TRBV2	ASSASEKQPQH
TRBV28	ASSYQGGSYNSPLH
TRBV6-6	ASSASRDKNIQY
TRBV6-1	ASSDRGATSHEQY
TRBV15	ATSTGQGSEKLF
TRBV5-6	ASSLGGLLSSYEQY
TRBV2	ASSPLTYEQY
TRBV7-7	ASSLGGAGTDTQY
TRBV5-6	ASSSGQGPYGYT
TRBV9	ASRGGVYGYT
TRBV5-1	ASSLARGNTEAF
TRBV7-9	ASSLGSSYNSPLH
TRBV5-1	ASSLRDRGPPNNEQF
TRBV13	ASSLRTRYNEQF
TRBV30	AWSPGGGSTVDTEAF
TRBV19	ASSKTGTLYGYT
TRBV7-8	ASSLFLNQPQH
TRBV15	ATSRGTGIGQF
TRBV7-2	ASSLVSGEEAF
TRBV6-1	ASLWTFTDTQY
TRBV2	ASSPRRGFYGYT